This record concerns one TCR beta chain sequence. Its antigen is unknown. The data were obtained in a study of T cell responses to AZD1222 COVID-19 vaccine. Findings of the study overall: Clonal diversity was possibly underestimated, and white British individuals and females predominated among donors. Only after the peak T cell response were repertoires sampled. Unmutated variant regions reportedly attract nearly half of all spike-specific TCRs. The breadth and depth of Spike-specific TCRs increased once two AZD1222 doses had been given.

Trimming took off 3 bases at V and 0 bases at J, with 6 bases between the two ends. This CDR3 contains 13 residues. The germline V gene has CDR1 DFQATT and CDR2 SNEGSKA (reference sequence). Sequenced by immunoSEQ multiplex PCR; TCRdb stores in-frame clones only, minus some. The sample shows roughly 260,000 clones, approximately 95% of them seen only once. V usage is TRBV20-1 and J usage is TRBJ1-5; D unresolved. The receptor comes from an adult in good health. The sample in question was peripheral blood, obtained on day 0 of AZD1222 vaccination. CDR3 region: CSASTYSNQPQHF. CDR3 DNA sequence: TGCAGTGCTAGTACGTATAGCAATCAGCCCCAGCATTTT.